One and the same sample provided the 27 T cell receptor beta chains below, sequenced in a study of blood T cell repertoires in COVID-19. Data came from immunoSEQ multiplex PCR; TCRdb stores just in-frame clones and leaves some out. The sample shows around 400,000 clones, just over 90% of them seen only once. Specimen: PBMCs or T cells enriched from blood (not recorded which). All receptors come from a woman aged 40 to 50 who had been exposed to COVID-19.

The chain joins TRBV19 to TRBJ1-2, with no clear D. The germline CDR1 and CDR2 sequences are LNHDA and SQIVND (reference sequence). The V and J ends lost 7 bases and 5 bases respectively, with 20 bases between them. This CDR3 has 15 amino acids. The CDR3 DNA reads TGTGCCAGTACCAAAGGTCCTCGGGAGGATTATGGCTACACCTTC. The encoded protein is CASTKGPREDYGYTF.

The chain has TRBV11-3 and TRBJ2-1; D ambiguous. The V end was cut by 5 bases, the J end by 1 base, with 9 bases between. From germline, CDR1 is SGHNT and CDR2 YENEEA. The CDR3 sequence is 14 residues long. CDR3 protein: CASSPEQSYNEQFF. The CDR3 DNA follows: TGTGCCAGCAGCCCCGAACAGTCCTACAATGAGCAGTTCTTC.

The chain couples TRBV5-1 to TRBJ1-2, with 11 bases that match TRBD1. The germline gives CDR1 SGHRS, CDR2 YFSETQ. Trimming took 2 bases from V and 6 from J; bases not matched to a gene: 6. This CDR3 spans 15 amino acids. This chain's CDR3 is CASSFAPGQGDGYTF. As DNA, the CDR3 is TGCGCCAGCAGCTTCGCCCCGGGACAGGGGGATGGCTACACCTTC. The entire variable domain, with the rest obtained from reference TRBV5-1 and TRBJ1-2, is as follows: KAGVTQTPRYLIKTRGQQVTLSCSPISGHRSVSWYQQTPGQGLQFLFEYFSETQRNKGNFPGRFSGRQFSNSRSEMNVSTLELGDSALYLCASSFAPGQGDGYTFGSGTRLTVV.

CDR3 sequence: CASSFRDYYNEQFF. CDR3 coding DNA: TGTGCCAGCAGTTTCCGGGACTACTACAATGAGCAGTTCTTC. V gene TRBV2 combines with J gene TRBJ2-1, with 7 bases identical to TRBD2. V was pared by 5 bases and J by 3 bases, with 4 bases of the junction left unmatched. Germline-derived CDR1 and CDR2 are SNHLY and FYNNEI. The length of the CDR3 is 14 residues.

This rearrangement joins TRBV30 to TRBJ1-2; TRBD1 matches 7 bases. The CDR3 length is 17 residues. Germline loops: CDR1 GTSNPN, CDR2 SVGIG (reference sequence). V dropped 5 bases and J dropped 0; count of bases not matched to a gene: 15. The CDR3 spells CAWERGQPFLPNYGYTF. Here the CDR3 DNA reads TGTGCCTGGGAAAGGGGACAGCCTTTTCTCCCTAACTATGGCTACACCTTC.

CDR3: CASSLEREWDTQYF. In DNA, the CDR3 is TGCGCCAGCAGCTTGGAGCGGGAGTGGGATACGCAGTATTTT. The chain uses TRBV5-1 and TRBJ2-3, with 8 positions matching TRBD2. Per the germline V gene, CDR1 is SGHRS and CDR2 is YFSETQ. CDR3 length: 14 residues. V lost 0 bases and J lost 6; bases outside the gene matches: 3.

The chain has TRBV7-2 and TRBJ2-7; 8 positions match TRBD1. J gave up 2 bases and V 1 base, and 7 bases lay outside the gene matches. This CDR3 is built from 16 residues. Looked up from germline, CDR1 is SGHTA and CDR2 is FQGNSA. The CDR3 loop is CASSLDSGTGAYEQYF. The CDR3 nucleotides are TGTGCCAGCAGCTTAGATTCCGGGACAGGAGCCTACGAGCAGTACTTC.

The chain has TRBV7-9 and TRBJ2-7; maybe TRBD1 (6 bases). This CDR3 has 14 amino acids. The V gene's germline CDR1 is SEHNR and CDR2 FQNEAQ (reference sequence). The germline V and J ends were trimmed by 4 bases and 1 base, with 11 bases remaining between them. This chain's CDR3 is CASSSGTYSYEQYF. The CDR3 region has the DNA TGTGCCAGCAGCTCAGGGACATATTCCTACGAGCAGTACTTC.

Points on this clone: Other DNA sequences of this sample code for an identical CDR3. The chain combines TRBV9 with TRBJ1-3; TRBD1 aligns across 7 bases. The CDR3 totals 14 residues. V trimming: 0 bases; J trimming: 4 bases; junction bases outside the gene matches: 1. Germline V gives CDR1 SGDLS, CDR2 YYNGEE. This chain's CDR3 is CASSVAQGGNTIYF. CDR3 nucleotides: TGTGCCAGCAGCGTAGCACAGGGGGGAAACACCATATATTTT.

The CDR3 protein is CASSIVRGYTDTQYF. The CDR3 DNA is TGTGCCAGTAGTATAGTACGGGGGTATACAGATACGCAGTATTTT. The chain has TRBV19 and TRBJ2-3; D is perhaps TRBD2 (6 bases). Germline assignment: CDR1 LNHDA and CDR2 SQIVND (reference sequence). With 1 base removed from V and 3 bases from J, the gap between germline ends came to 11 bases. The CDR3 loop spans 15 amino acids. Full variable domain (rest looked up from reference TRBV19 and TRBJ2-3): DGGITQSPKYLFRKEGQNVTLSCEQNLNHDAMYWYRQDPGQGLRLIYYSQIVNDFQKGDIAEGYSVSREKKESFPLTVTSAQKNPTAFYLCASSIVRGYTDTQYFGPGTRLTVL.

The rearrangement joins TRBV7-2 to TRBJ1-4; D uncertain. Germline CDR1 SGHTA, CDR2 FQGNSA. The CDR3 covers 16 residues. Deletions cut 4 bases from V and 1 base from J, with 13 bases between. The CDR3 DNA is TGTGCCAGCAGCTCCCCAGGTTCAGGAACTAATGAAAAACTGTTTTTT. Encoded protein: CASSSPGSGTNEKLFF.

The chain uses TRBV29-1 and TRBJ1-4; possible D gene TRBD1, 5 bases. Germline CDR1 is SQVTM and CDR2 is ANQGSEA. V lost 7 bases, J lost 4 bases, and 10 bases lay in between. This CDR3 is 12 amino acids long. CDR3 DNA sequence: TGCAGCGGGCGGGACGATAATGAAAAACTGTTTTTT. Translating gives CSGRDDNEKLFF.

Here the CDR3 reads CASSLETGASYNEQFF. The CDR3 DNA follows: TGCGCCAGCAGCTTGGAGACAGGGGCCTCCTACAATGAGCAGTTCTTC. The V and J genes are TRBV5-1 and TRBJ2-1; 8 bases line up with TRBD1. CDR1 SGHRS and CDR2 YFSETQ come from the germline V gene. V dropped 0 bases and J dropped 0; count of bases not matched to a gene: 2. The CDR3 loop spans 16 amino acids.

The V and J genes are TRBV5-6 and TRBJ2-7, with D possibly being TRBD2 (7 bases). The CDR3 sequence is 14 residues long. V lost 2 bases to trimming and J lost 5 bases, with 14 bases between them. Germline V gene lookup returns CDR1 SGHDT and CDR2 YYEEEE. CDR3 coding DNA: TGTGCCAGCAGCTTAGGGAGGGGGAGGAACGAGCAGTACTTC. Protein sequence: CASSLGRGRNEQYF.

The chain combines TRBV19 with TRBJ1-1, with D uncertain. Per germline, CDR1 LNHDA and CDR2 SQIVND (reference sequence). Trimming left V 3 bases short and J 5 bases short, with 19 bases between. This CDR3 region has 16 residues. The DNA of the CDR3 is TGTGCCAGTAGTATCATTACCCTTGTGGGAGGAACTGAAGCTTTCTTT. This encodes CASSIITLVGGTEAFF.

The rearrangement joins TRBV11-1 to TRBJ2-5, with 7 bases lining up with TRBD2. The CDR3 runs to 16 residues. In germline, CDR1 is SGHAT, CDR2 FQDESV (reference sequence). With V trimmed by 7 bases and J by 2 bases, 13 bases remained unmatched. The CDR3, as DNA: TGTGCCAGCACGATTAGTTCGTCGGGGGGACAAGAGACCCAGTACTTC. It is translated as CASTISSSGGQETQYF. The whole variable domain, filled in from reference TRBV11-1 and TRBJ2-5, reads EAEVAQSPRYKITEKSQAVAFWCDPISGHATLYWYRQILGQGPELLVQFQDESVVDDSQLPKDRFSAERLKGVDSTLKIQPAELGDSAMYLCASTISSSGGQETQYFGPGTRLLVL.

This sequence joins TRBV5-1 and TRBJ1-4; D gene unclear. The CDR3 length is 15 residues. Germline CDR1 SGHRS, CDR2 YFSETQ. V was cut by 4 bases and J by 0 bases, with 10 bases left in between. This chain's CDR3 is CASSAYGATNEKLFF. The CDR3 DNA follows: TGCGCCAGCAGCGCCTACGGTGCAACTAATGAAAAACTGTTTTTT.

The rearrangement uses TRBV7-9 and TRBJ1-2; D is uncertain. Per the germline V gene, CDR1 is SEHNR and CDR2 is FQNEAQ (reference sequence). Deletions cut 3 bases from V and 5 bases from J, with 4 bases between. This CDR3 spans 11 amino acids. CDR3 DNA: TGTGCCAGCAGCTTCTCTTATGGCTACACCTTC. Translation: CASSFSYGYTF.

The CDR3: CASSLETGEQYF. The DNA of the CDR3 is TGCGCCAGCAGCCTCGAGACGGGAGAGCAGTACTTC. V usage is TRBV4-3 and J usage is TRBJ2-7, with a possible D match to TRBD2 (5 bases). Germline CDR1 is LGHNA and CDR2 is YSLEER. Trimming cost V 4 bases and J 7 bases, with 11 bases left between them. This CDR3 has 12 amino acids.

The chain couples TRBV19 to TRBJ2-3; 8 bases align to TRBD2. Trimming took 4 bases from V and 4 from J; bases not matched to a gene: 7. Germline CDR1 reads LNHDA; CDR2 reads SQIVND (reference sequence). This CDR3 is built from 15 residues. The CDR3 sequence: CASSRLAMRADTQYF. In nucleotides, the CDR3 is TGTGCCAGTAGTAGACTAGCGATGAGGGCAGATACGCAGTATTTT.

This chain connects TRBV29-1 to TRBJ2-3, with D unclear. CDR1 SQVTM and CDR2 ANQGSEA come from the germline V gene. The CDR3 covers 13 residues. Trimming removed 2 bases from V and 0 bases from J, with 6 bases in between. The CDR3 DNA follows: TGCAGCGTTGAACTGGGCAGCACAGATACGCAGTATTTT. Encoded protein: CSVELGSTDTQYF.

The CDR3 loop reads CASSPGTSAGELFF. The CDR3 DNA follows: TGTGCCAGCAGCCCAGGGACTAGCGCCGGGGAGCTGTTTTTT. The chain combines TRBV5-4 with TRBJ2-2; 10 bases fit TRBD2. CDR1 SGHNT and CDR2 YYREEE come from the germline V gene (reference sequence). Trimming removed 4 bases from V and 6 bases from J; junction bases left unmatched: 3. This CDR3 comprises 14 residues.

This chain joins TRBV5-1 and TRBJ2-1, with 12 bases fitting TRBD1. CDR1 is SGHRS and CDR2 is YFSETQ in the germline V gene. The CDR3 sequence is 16 residues long. V shed 0 bases and J 7 bases; nucleotides not matched to a gene: 5. The CDR3 reads CASSLGPGQGANEQFF. CDR3 nucleotide sequence: TGCGCCAGCAGCTTGGGACCGGGACAGGGGGCGAATGAGCAGTTCTTC.

The rearrangement joins TRBV29-1 to TRBJ1-4; D unresolved. CDR1 is SQVTM, CDR2 ANQGSEA, per germline. This CDR3 has 15 residues. Trimming took 2 bases from V and 0 from J, leaving 10 bases between them. This CDR3 is CSVEMGSTTNEKLFF. In DNA, the CDR3 is TGCAGCGTTGAAATGGGGAGTACAACTAATGAAAAACTGTTTTTT.

The chain has TRBV7-9 and TRBJ2-2; D may be TRBD1 (6 bases). Deletions cut 5 bases from V and 0 bases from J, with 16 bases between. The CDR3 spans 17 residues. From germline, CDR1 is SEHNR and CDR2 FQNEAQ (reference sequence). CDR3 sequence reads: CASSPPDSYSNTGELFF. The CDR3 nucleotides read TGTGCCAGCAGCCCCCCGGACAGCTACTCGAACACCGGGGAGCTGTTTTTT.

The chain employs TRBV11-3 and TRBJ1-1, with 8 bases aligning to TRBD1. J was trimmed by 1 base and V by 4 bases; bases with no gene match: 8. The germline V gene has CDR1 SGHNT and CDR2 YENEEA. The CDR3 is 16 amino acids. CDR3 in amino acids: CASSSQGGKPNTEAFF. CDR3 bases: TGTGCCAGCAGCTCACAGGGGGGAAAACCGAACACTGAAGCTTTCTTT.

The V and J genes are TRBV6-5 and TRBJ2-3; D unclear. The germline gives CDR1 MNHEY, CDR2 SVGAGI. The CDR3 loop spans 14 amino acids. The V and J ends lost 5 bases and 1 base respectively, with 10 bases between them. CDR3 sequence (DNA): TGTGCCAGCAGTCGGAGAGGTGGCACAGATACGCAGTATTTT. Amino acid sequence: CASSRRGGTDTQYF.